The next 3 T cell receptor beta chains were all read from a single sample in a study of Graves' ophthalmopathy and Graves' hyperthyroidism. Amplification from RNA transcripts yielded the TCR beta CDR3 regions. RT-PCR was first run with HTBI primers, then multiplex PCR in a second round. A single record per CDR3 protein comes from TCRdb applying MiXCR to the multiplex PCR reads. The repertoire holds 200,000 to 250,000 distinct CDR3 sequences, with around a fifth as singletons. Specimen: peripheral blood. The receptors were sampled from a woman between 50 and 59 years old with Graves' ophthalmopathy.

This rearrangement joins TRBV12-3 or TRBV12-4 to TRBJ1-2; TRBD1 matches 7 bases. This CDR3 spans 18 amino acids. The V segment lost 4 bases and the J segment 0 bases; nucleotides outside the gene matches: 14. CDR3 bases: TGTGCCAGCAGTTCAGAAATCTCAAGACAGGGCACTAACTATGGCTACACCTTC. This sequence encodes CASSSEISRQGTNYGYTF.

The chain employs TRBV3-1 and TRBJ1-2; TRBD1 agrees at 9 bases. This CDR3 contains 14 residues. Germline assignment: CDR1 LGHDT and CDR2 YNNKEL (reference sequence). V dropped 2 bases and J dropped 8; count of bases not matched to a gene: 6. CDR3 in DNA: TGTGCCAGCAGCCAAAGGACAGGGGAGGGCGGCTACACCTTC. It is translated as CASSQRTGEGGYTF. The full variable domain, rest sourced from reference TRBV3-1 and TRBJ1-2, is DTAVSQTPKYLVTQMGNDKSIKCEQNLGHDTMYWYKQDSKKFLKIMFSYNNKELIINETVPNRFSPKSPDKAHLNLHINSLELGDSAVYFCASSQRTGEGGYTFGSGTRLTVV.

V and J are TRBV7-9 and TRBJ1-2; 9 positions agree with TRBD1. Germline values: CDR1 SEHNR, CDR2 FQNEAQ (reference sequence). J gave up 9 bases and V 4 bases, and 6 bases lay outside the gene matches. CDR3 size: 13 residues. CDR3 region: CASSSRDRDSYTF. CDR3 nucleotide sequence: TGTGCCAGCAGCTCCCGGGACAGGGACAGCTACACCTTC.